This TCR beta chain appears in the sequencing data of a study of vaccination and CD4 T cells after COVID-19. At the level of the study: Stimulation used overlapping spike peptides from SARS-CoV-2, HCoV-NL63, HCoV-OC43 and HCoV-229E. Controls had a CEFX pool, an HIV-1 Nef pool, or no peptide added.

Treatment noted: roughly 11-day PBMC culture with coronavirus spike peptide pools or control peptides (ViraFEST assay). Dates of positive PCR ran from March to December 2020, before US Alpha, Beta and Delta variants. The CDR3 sequence is 16 residues long. V trimming: 1 base; J trimming: 1 base; junction bases outside the gene matches: 3. Germline V gene sequence: CDR1 SGHAT, CDR2 FQDESV (reference sequence). The study sequenced cultured CD4+ T cell DNA using the Oncomine TCR Beta short-read assay. Once CD4+ T cells had been cultured, genomic DNA was extracted from them. One entry per CDR3 protein, called by TCRdb with MiXCR from the PCR reads. The repertoire holds 20,000 to 30,000 distinct CDR3 sequences, with under 65% as singletons. Note on this clonotype: Its antigen is undetermined.

The sample taken for sequencing was CD4+ T cells from blood, cultured in vitro. The chain joins TRBV11-1 to TRBJ2-5, with 10 bases matching TRBD1. The TCR originated in a human donor who had recovered from COVID-19. The CDR3 nucleotides are TGTGCCAGCAGCTTAGGGGACAGGGGCTTCCAAGAGACCCAGTACTTC. This encodes CASSLGDRGFQETQYF.